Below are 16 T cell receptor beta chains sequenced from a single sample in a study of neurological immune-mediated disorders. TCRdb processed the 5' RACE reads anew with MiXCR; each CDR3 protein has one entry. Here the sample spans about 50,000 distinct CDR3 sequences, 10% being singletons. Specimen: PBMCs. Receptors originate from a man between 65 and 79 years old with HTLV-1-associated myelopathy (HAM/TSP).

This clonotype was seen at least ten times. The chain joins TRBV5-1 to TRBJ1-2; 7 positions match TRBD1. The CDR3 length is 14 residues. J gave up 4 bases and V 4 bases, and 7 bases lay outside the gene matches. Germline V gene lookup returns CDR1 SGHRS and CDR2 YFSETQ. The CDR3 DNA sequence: TGCGCCAGCAGCGGAGGGGGCGCGGGCTATGGCTACACCTTC. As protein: CASSGGGAGYGYTF.

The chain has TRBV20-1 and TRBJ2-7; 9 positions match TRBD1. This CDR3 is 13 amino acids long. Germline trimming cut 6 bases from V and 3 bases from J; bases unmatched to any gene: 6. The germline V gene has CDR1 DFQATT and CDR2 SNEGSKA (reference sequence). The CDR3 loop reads CSALTGGNYEQYF. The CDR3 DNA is TGCAGTGCGCTGACAGGGGGTAACTACGAGCAGTACTTC.

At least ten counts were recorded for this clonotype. CDR3 nucleotides: TGTGCCAGCAGCTTGCGCGGGGTGATGAGCAATCAGCCCCAGCATTTT. Its protein product is CASSLRGVMSNQPQHF. The gene calls are TRBV7-8 and TRBJ1-5; D not resolved. Germline-derived CDR1 and CDR2 are SGHVS and FQNEAQ. The CDR3 covers 16 residues. V was clipped by 3 bases and J by 1 base, with 13 bases between them.

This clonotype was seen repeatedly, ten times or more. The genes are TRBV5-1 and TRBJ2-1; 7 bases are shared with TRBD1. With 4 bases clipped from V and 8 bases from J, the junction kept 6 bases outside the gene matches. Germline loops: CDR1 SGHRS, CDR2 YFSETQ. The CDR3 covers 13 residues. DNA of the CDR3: TGCGCCAGCAGCCAGTACAGGGGCTATGAGCAGTTCTTC. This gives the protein CASSQYRGYEQFF.

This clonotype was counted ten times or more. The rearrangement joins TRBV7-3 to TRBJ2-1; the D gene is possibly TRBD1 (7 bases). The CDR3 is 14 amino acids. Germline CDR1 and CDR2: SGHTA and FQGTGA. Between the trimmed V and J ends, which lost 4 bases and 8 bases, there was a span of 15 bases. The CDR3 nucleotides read TGTGCCAGCAGCTACAGGGGCCGGAGGGATGAGCAGTTCTTC. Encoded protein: CASSYRGRRDEQFF. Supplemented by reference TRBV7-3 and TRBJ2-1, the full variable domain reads GAGVSQTPSNKVTEKGKYVELRCDPISGHTALYWYRQSLGQGPEFLIYFQGTGAADDSGLPNDRFFAVRPEGSVSTLKIQRTERGDSAVYLCASSYRGRRDEQFFGPGTRLTVL.

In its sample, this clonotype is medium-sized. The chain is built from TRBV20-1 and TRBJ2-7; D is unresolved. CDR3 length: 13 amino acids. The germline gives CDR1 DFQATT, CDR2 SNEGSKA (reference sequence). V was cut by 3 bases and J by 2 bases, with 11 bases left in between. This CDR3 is CSASWAGTYEQYF. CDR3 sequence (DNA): TGCAGTGCTAGCTGGGCTGGTACCTACGAGCAGTACTTC.

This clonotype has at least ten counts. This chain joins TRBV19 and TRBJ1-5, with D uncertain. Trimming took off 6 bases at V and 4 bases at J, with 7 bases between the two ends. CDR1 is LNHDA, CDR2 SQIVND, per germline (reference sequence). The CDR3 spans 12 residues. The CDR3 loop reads CASRAGNQPQHF. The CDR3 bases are TGTGCCAGTAGGGCCGGTAATCAGCCCCAGCATTTT.

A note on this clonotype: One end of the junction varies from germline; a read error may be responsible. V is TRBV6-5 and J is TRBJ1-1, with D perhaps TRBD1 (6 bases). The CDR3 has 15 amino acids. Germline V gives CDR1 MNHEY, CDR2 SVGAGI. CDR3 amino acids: CASSSIDRMNSETFF. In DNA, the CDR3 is TGTGCCAGCAGTTCCATCGACAGGATGAACTCTGAAACTTTCTTT.

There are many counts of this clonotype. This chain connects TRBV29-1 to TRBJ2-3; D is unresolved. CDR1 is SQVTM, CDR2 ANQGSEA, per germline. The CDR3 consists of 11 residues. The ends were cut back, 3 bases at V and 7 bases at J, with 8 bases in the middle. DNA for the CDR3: TGCAGCGTTGATTGGGTTAATACGCAGTATTTT. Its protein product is CSVDWVNTQYF.

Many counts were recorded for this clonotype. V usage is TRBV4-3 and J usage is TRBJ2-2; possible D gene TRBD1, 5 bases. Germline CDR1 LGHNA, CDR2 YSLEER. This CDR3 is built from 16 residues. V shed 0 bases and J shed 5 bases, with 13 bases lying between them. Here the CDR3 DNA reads TGCGCCAGCAGCCAAGATGCAGGGTTCCAAACCGGGGAGCTGTTTTTT. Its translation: CASSQDAGFQTGELFF.

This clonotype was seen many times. In DNA, the CDR3 is TGTGCCAGCAGTTTGTACGGGAGCGAAAACATTCAGTACTTC. Its protein is CASSLYGSENIQYF. V is TRBV12-3 or TRBV12-4 and J is TRBJ2-4; D is perhaps TRBD2 (6 bases). CDR3 length equals 14 residues. Deletions cut 3 bases from V and 5 bases from J, with 11 bases between.

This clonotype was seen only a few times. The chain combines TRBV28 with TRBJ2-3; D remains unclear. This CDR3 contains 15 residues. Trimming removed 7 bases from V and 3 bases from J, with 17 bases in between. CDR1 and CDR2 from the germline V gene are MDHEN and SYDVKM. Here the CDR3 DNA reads TGTGCCAGCACCTTGCAGCAGCTAGGTACAGATACGCAGTATTTT. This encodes CASTLQQLGTDTQYF.

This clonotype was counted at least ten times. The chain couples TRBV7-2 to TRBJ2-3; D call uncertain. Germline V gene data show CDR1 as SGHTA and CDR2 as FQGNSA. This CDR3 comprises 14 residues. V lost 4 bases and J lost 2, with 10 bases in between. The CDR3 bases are TGTGCCAGCAGCTCTGACGGGTCCACAGATACGCAGTATTTT. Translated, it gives CASSSDGSTDTQYF.

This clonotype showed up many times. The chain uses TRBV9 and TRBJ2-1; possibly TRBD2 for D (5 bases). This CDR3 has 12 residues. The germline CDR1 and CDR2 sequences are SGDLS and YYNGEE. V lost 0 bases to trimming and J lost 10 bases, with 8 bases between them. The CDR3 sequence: CASSVDRGEQFF. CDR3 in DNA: TGTGCCAGCAGCGTAGACCGCGGGGAGCAGTTCTTC.

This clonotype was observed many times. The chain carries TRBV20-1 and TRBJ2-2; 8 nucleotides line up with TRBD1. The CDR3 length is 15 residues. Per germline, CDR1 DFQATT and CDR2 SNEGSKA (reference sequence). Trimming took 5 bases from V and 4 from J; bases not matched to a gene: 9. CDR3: CSAPRQGIGTGELFF. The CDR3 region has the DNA TGCAGTGCTCCCAGACAGGGGATCGGCACCGGGGAGCTGTTTTTT.

CDR3 coding DNA: TGTGCCAGCAGCCCCGGATGGTCCTCCTACGAGCAGTACTTC. Translated: CASSPGWSSYEQYF. This chain connects TRBV7-9 to TRBJ2-7; D not certain. Germline loops: CDR1 SEHNR, CDR2 FQNEAQ (reference sequence). With 5 bases removed from V and 0 bases from J, the gap between germline ends came to 11 bases. This CDR3 is 14 amino acids long.